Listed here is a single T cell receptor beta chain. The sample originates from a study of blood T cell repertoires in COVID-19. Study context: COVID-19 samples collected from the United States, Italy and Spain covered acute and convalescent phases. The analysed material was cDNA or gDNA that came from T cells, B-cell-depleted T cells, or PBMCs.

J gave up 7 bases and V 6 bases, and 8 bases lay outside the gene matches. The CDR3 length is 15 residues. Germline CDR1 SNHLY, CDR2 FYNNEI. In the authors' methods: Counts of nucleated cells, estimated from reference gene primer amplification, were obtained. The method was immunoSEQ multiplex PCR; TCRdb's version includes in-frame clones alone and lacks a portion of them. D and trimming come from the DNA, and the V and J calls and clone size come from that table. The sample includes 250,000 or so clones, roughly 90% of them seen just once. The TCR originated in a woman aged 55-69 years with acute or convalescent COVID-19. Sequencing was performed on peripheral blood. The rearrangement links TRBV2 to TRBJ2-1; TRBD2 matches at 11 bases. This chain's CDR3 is CASSLSGGAFNEQFF. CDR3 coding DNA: TGTGCCAGCAGCCTTAGCGGGGGGGCGTTTAATGAGCAGTTCTTC.